This T cell receptor (beta chain) was recovered during a study of blood T cell repertoires in COVID-19. The CDR3 covers 15 residues. The ends were cut back, 2 bases at V and 3 bases at J, with 13 bases in the middle. Looked up from germline, CDR1 is MDHEN and CDR2 is SYDVKM. The assay was immunoSEQ multiplex PCR, and TCRdb's table has in-frame clones only and misses some. Counted here are fewer than 250,000 clones, about 88% occurring once; the ten biggest clones make up 6.2%. The sequencing sample was made of peripheral blood. This clonotype was sampled from a woman in her 40s who had recovered from COVID-19. The rearrangement links TRBV28 to TRBJ1-2; no firm D call. The CDR3 coding sequence is TGTGCCAGCAGTTTAGTATCGGTCCGTGACTATGGCTACACCTTC. It codes for CASSLVSVRDYGYTF.